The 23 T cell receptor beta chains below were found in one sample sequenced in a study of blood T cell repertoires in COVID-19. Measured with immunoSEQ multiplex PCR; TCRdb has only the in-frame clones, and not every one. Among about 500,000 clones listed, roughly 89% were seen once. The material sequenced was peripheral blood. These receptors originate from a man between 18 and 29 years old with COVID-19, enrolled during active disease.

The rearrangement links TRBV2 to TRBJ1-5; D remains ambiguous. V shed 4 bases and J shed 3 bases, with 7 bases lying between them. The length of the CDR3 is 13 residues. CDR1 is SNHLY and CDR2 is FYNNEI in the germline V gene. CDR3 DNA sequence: TGTGCCAGCAGTGGGGCCGCCAATCAGCCCCAGCATTTT. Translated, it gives CASSGAANQPQHF. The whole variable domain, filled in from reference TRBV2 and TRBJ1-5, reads EPEVTQTPSHQVTQMGQEVILRCVPISNHLYFYWYRQILGQKVEFLVSFYNNEISEKSEIFDDQFSVERPDGSNFTLKIRSTKLEDSAMYFCASSGAANQPQHFGDGTRLSIL.

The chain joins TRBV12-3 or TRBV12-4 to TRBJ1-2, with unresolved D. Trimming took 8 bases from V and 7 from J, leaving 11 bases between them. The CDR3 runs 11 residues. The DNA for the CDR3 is TGTGCCAGCGGGAGAATCGGTGGCTACACCTTC. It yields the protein CASGRIGGYTF.

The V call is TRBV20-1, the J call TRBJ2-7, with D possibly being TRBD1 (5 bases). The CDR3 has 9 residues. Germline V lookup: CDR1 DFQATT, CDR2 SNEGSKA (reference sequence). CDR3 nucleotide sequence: TGCAGGGTCAGACAGTCTCAGTACTTC. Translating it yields CRVRQSQYF.

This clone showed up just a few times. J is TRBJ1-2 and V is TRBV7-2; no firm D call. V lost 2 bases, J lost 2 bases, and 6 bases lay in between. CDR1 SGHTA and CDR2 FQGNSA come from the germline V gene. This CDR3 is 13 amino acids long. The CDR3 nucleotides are TGTGCCAGCAGCTTATATAGAAACTATGGCTACACCTTC. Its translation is CASSLYRNYGYTF.

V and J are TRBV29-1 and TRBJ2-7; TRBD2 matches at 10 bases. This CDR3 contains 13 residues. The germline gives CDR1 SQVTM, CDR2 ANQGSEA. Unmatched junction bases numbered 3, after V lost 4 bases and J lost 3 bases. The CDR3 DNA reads TGCAGCGTTGGATCTAGCGGGAGCTACGAGCAGTACTTC. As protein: CSVGSSGSYEQYF.

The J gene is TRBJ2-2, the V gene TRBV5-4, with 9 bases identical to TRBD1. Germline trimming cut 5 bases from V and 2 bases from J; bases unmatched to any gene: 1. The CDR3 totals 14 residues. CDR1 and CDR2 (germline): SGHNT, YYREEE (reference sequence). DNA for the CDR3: TGTGCCAGCAGGACAGGGGGAAACACCGGGGAGCTGTTTTTT. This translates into CASRTGGNTGELFF.

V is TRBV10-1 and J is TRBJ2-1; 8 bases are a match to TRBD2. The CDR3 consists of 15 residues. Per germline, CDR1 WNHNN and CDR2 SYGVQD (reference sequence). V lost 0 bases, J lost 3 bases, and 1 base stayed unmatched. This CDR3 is CASSESRGVYNEQFF. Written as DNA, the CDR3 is TGCGCCAGCAGTGAGTCGCGGGGGGTCTACAATGAGCAGTTCTTC.

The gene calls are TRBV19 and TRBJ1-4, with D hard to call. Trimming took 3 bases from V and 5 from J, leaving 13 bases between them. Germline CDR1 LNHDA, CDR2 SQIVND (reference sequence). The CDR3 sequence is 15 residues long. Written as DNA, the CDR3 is TGTGCCAGTAGTATCGCCGGGAGGGAAAATGAAAAACTGTTTTTT. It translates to CASSIAGRENEKLFF.

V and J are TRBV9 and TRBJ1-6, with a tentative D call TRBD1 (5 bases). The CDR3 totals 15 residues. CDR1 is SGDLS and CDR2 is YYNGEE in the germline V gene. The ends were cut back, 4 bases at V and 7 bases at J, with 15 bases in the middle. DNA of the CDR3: TGTGCCAGCAGCCCTGGGGGGGGAGTCAATTCACCCCTCCACTTT. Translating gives CASSPGGGVNSPLHF.

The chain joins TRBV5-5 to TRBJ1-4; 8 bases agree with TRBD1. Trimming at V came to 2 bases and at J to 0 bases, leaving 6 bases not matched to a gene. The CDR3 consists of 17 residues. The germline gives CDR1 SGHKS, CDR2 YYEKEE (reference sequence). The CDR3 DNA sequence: TGTGCCAGCAGCTTTAGACAGGGGCGGGCAACTAATGAAAAACTGTTTTTT. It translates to CASSFRQGRATNEKLFF.

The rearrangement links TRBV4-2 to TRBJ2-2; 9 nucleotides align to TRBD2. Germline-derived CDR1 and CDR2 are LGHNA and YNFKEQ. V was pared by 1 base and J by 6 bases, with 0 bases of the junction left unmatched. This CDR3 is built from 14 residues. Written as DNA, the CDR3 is TGTGCCAGCAGCCAAGGCGGGAGGGCCGGGGAGCTGTTTTTT. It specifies CASSQGGRAGELFF.

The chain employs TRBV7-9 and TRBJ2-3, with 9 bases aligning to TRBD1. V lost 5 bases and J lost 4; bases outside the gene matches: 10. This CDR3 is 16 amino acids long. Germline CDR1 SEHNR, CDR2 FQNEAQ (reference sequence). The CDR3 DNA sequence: TGTGCCAGCAGCACCGGGACAGGGTTTTATTCAGATACGCAGTATTTT. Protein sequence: CASSTGTGFYSDTQYF. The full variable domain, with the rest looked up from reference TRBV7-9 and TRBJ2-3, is DTGVSQNPRHKITKRGQNVTFRCDPISEHNRLYWYRQTLGQGPEFLTYFQNEAQLEKSRLLSDRFSAERPKGSFSTLEIQRTEQGDSAMYLCASSTGTGFYSDTQYFGPGTRLTVL.

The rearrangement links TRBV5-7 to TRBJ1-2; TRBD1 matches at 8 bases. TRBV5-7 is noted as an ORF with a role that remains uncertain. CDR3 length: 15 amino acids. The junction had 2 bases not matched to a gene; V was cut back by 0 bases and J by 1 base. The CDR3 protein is CASSLDRGINYGYTF. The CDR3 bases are TGTGCCAGCAGCTTGGACAGGGGGATTAACTATGGCTACACCTTC.

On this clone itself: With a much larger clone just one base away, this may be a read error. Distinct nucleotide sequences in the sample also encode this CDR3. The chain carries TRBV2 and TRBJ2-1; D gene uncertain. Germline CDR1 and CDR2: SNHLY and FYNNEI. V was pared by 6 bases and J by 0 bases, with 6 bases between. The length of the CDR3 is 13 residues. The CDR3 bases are TGTGCCAGCAGCGGAGACTCCTACAATGAGCAGTTCTTC. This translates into CASSGDSYNEQFF.

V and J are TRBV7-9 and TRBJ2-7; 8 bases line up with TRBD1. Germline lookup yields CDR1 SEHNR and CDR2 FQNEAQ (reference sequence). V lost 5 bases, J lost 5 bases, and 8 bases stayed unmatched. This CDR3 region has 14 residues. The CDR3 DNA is TGTGCCAGCAGCCCCGACAGGGGTGTAAACGAGCAGTACTTC. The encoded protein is CASSPDRGVNEQYF.

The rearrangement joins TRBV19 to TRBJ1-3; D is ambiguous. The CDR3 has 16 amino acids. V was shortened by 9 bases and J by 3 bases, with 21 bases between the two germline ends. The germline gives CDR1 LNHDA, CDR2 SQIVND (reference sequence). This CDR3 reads CASNGERLLGGNTIYF. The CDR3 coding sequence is TGTGCCAGCAACGGGGAGCGCCTGCTCGGTGGAAACACCATATATTTT.

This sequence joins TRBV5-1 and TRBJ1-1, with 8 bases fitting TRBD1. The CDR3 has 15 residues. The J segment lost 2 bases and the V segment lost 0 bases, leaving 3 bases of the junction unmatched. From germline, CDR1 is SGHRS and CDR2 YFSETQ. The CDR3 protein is CASSLVAGGNTEAFF. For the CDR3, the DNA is TGCGCCAGCAGCTTGGTGGCAGGGGGCAACACTGAAGCTTTCTTT.

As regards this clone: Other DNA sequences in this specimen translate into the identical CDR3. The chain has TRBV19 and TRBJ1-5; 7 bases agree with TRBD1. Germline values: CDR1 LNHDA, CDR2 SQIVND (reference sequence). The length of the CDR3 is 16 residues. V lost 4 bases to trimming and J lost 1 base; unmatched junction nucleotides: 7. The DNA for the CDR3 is TGTGCCAGTAGTACCTGGACAGGAGCCAGCAATCAGCCCCAGCATTTT. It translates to CASSTWTGASNQPQHF.

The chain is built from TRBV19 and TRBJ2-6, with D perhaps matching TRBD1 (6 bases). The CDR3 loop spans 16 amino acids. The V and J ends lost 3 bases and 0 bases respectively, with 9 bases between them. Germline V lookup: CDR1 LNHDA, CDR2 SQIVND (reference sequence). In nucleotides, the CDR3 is TGTGCCAGTAGTATCCAGGGGTACTCTGGGGCCAACGTCCTGACTTTC. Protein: CASSIQGYSGANVLTF.

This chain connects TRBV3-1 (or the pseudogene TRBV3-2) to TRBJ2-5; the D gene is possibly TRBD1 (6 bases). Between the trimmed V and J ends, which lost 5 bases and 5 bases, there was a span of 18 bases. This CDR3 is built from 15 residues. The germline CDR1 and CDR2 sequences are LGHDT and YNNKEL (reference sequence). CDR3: CASSAPGDTQETQYF. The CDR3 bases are TGTGCCAGCAGCGCCCCAGGGGATACCCAGGAGACCCAGTACTTC.

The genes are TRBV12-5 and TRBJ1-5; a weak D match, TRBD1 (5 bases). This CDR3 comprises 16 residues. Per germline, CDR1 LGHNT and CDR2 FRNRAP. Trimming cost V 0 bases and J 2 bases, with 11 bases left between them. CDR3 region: CASGLVLGRGNQPQHF. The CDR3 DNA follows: TGTGCTAGTGGTTTGGTACTGGGCAGGGGCAATCAGCCCCAGCATTTT.

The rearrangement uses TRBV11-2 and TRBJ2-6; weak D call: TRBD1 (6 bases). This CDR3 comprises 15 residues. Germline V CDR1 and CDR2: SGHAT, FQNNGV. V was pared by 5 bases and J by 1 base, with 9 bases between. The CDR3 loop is CASSHRESGANVLTF. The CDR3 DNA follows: TGTGCCAGCAGCCACAGGGAGTCTGGGGCCAACGTCCTGACTTTC.

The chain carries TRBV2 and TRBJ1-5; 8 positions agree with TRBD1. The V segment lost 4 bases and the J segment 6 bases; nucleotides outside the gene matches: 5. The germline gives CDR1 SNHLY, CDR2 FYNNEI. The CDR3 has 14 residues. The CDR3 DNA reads TGTGCCAGCAGTGGAGGACAGGGAGCTCAGCCCCAGCATTTT. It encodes CASSGGQGAQPQHF.